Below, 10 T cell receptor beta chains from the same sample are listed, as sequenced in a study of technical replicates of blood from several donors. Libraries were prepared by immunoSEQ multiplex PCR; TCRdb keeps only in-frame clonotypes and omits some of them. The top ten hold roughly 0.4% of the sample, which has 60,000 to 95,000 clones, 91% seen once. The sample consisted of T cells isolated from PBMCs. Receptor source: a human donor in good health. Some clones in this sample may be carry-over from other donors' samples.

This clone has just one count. The CDR3 nucleotides read TGTGCCAGCAGTCGGCAGTTCAGGATGAACACTGAAGCTTTCTTT. This translates into CASSRQFRMNTEAFF. This rearrangement joins TRBV28 to TRBJ1-1, with D unresolved. Germline V lookup: CDR1 MDHEN, CDR2 SYDVKM. CDR3 length: 15 amino acids. V was clipped by 5 bases and J by 0 bases, with 13 bases between them. Looking up the rest from reference TRBV28 and TRBJ1-1 gives the full variable domain: DVKVTQSSRYLVKRTGEKVFLECVQDMDHENMFWYRQDPGLGLRLIYFSYDVKMKEKGDIPEGYSVSREKKERFSLILESASTNQTSMYLCASSRQFRMNTEAFFGQGTRLTVV.

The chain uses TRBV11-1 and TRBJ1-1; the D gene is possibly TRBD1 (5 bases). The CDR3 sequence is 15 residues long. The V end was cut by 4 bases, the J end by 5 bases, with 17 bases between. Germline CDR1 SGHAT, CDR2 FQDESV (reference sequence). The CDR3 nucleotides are TGTGCCAGCAGCTGGATCAGGGAAGGTAAAACTGAAGCTTTCTTT. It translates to CASSWIREGKTEAFF.

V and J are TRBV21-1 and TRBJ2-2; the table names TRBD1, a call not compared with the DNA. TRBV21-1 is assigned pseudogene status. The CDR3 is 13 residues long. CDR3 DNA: TGTGCCAGCAGCCTAGGGGTTTACGGGGAGCTGTTTTTT. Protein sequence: CASSLGVYGELFF.

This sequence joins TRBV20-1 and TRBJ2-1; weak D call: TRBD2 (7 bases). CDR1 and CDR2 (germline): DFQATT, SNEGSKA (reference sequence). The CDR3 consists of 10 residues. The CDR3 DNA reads TGCAGGGGGGAGGGGGGTGAGCAGTTCTTC. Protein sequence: CRGEGGEQFF.

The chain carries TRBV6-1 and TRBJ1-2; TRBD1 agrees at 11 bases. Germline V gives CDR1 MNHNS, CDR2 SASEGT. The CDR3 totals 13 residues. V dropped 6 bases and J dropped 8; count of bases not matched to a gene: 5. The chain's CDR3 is CASSRGQGAGYTF. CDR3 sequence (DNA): TGTGCCAGCAGCCGCGGACAGGGGGCAGGCTACACCTTC.

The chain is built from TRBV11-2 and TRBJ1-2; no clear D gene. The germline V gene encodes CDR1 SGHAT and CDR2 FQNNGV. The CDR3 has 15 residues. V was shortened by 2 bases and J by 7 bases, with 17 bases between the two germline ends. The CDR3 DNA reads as TGTGCCAGCAGCTTAACGGGAAGTCCCCTTGGTGGCTACACCTTC. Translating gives CASSLTGSPLGGYTF.

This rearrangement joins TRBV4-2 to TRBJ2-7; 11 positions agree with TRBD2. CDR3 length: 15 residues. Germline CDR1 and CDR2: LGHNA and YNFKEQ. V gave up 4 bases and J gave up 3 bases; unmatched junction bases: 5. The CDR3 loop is CASSRRTSGGYEQYF. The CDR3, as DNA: TGTGCCAGCAGCCGGAGAACTAGCGGGGGCTACGAGCAGTACTTC.

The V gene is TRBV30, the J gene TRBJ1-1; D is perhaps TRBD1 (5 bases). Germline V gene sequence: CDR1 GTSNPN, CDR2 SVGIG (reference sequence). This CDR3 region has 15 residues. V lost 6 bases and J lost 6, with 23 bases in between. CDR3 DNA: TGTGCCTGTCAGTCGAGATCACAGGTTAAGGCTGAAGCTTTCTTT. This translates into CACQSRSQVKAEAFF.

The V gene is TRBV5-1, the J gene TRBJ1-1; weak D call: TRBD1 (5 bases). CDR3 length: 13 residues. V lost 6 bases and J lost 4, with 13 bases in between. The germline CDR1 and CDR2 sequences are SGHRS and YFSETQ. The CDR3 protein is CASIGGTSTEAFF. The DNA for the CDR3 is TGCGCCAGCATCGGGGGTACCAGCACTGAAGCTTTCTTT.

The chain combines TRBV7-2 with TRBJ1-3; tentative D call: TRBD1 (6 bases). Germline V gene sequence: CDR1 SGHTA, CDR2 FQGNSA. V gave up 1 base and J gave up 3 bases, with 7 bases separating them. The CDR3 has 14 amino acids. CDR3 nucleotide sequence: TGTGCCAGCAGCTTAGGGACAGTTGGAAACACCATATATTTT. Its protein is CASSLGTVGNTIYF.